Below, 22 T cell receptor beta chains from the same sample are listed, as sequenced in a study of human thymus T cells. During corrective heart surgery, resections were taken, and the thymus tissue came from them. Clones were sequenced by immunoSEQ multiplex PCR, and TCRdb holds only the in-frame ones, with some missing. The profile shows some 78,000 clones, roughly 96% of them singletons. Sequencing input: thymus tissue. Receptors were obtained from a boy younger than two with a congenital heart defect but otherwise immunologically healthy.

The chain couples TRBV5-1 to TRBJ1-1; TRBD1 matches at 7 bases. V lost 4 bases, J lost 1 base, and 10 bases stayed unmatched. Germline V lookup: CDR1 SGHRS, CDR2 YFSETQ. The CDR3 has 16 residues. DNA of the CDR3: TGCGCCAGCAGCCTAGGACAGGTCCAATCGAACACTGAAGCTTTCTTT. Its translation is CASSLGQVQSNTEAFF.

This clone showed up just once. The chain has TRBV9 and TRBJ1-3; no clear D. Trimming took 0 bases from V and 3 from J, leaving 10 bases between them. Germline CDR1 and CDR2: SGDLS and YYNGEE. CDR3 size: 15 residues. As DNA, the CDR3 is TGTGCCAGCAGCGTAGGGGCTGAGGGTGGAAACACCATATATTTT. Protein product: CASSVGAEGGNTIYF.

This sequence joins TRBV5-1 and TRBJ2-3, with 7 positions matching TRBD1. CDR3 length equals 15 residues. After removal of 1 base from V and 1 base from J, the junction contained 3 bases not matched to a gene. Germline CDR1 is SGHRS and CDR2 is YFSETQ. The CDR3 here is CASSLTGVGTDTQYF. The CDR3 nucleotides read TGCGCCAGCAGCTTGACAGGGGTGGGCACAGATACGCAGTATTTT.

The J gene is TRBJ1-2, the V gene TRBV5-4; perhaps TRBD1 as D (6 bases). Germline assignment: CDR1 SGHNT and CDR2 YYREEE (reference sequence). Deletions cut 0 bases from V and 5 bases from J, with 17 bases between. The CDR3 runs to 16 residues. This CDR3 reads CASSLVGAGLRYGYTF. DNA of the CDR3: TGTGCCAGCAGCTTGGTGGGGGCAGGCCTAAGGTATGGCTACACCTTC.

The chain combines TRBV27 with TRBJ1-5, with D possibly matching TRBD1 (5 bases). Germline loops: CDR1 MNHEY, CDR2 SMNVEV (reference sequence). The CDR3 contains 15 residues. V lost 6 bases and J lost 5, with 17 bases in between. CDR3 residues: CASRSSGTAYQPQHF. DNA for the CDR3: TGTGCCAGCAGGAGTTCCGGGACGGCATATCAGCCCCAGCATTTT.

The CDR3 nucleotides read TGCGCCAGCAGCCCCCGACAGGGAAGCTGGGAAAAACTGTTTTTT. Residues: CASSPRQGSWEKLFF. V and J are TRBV5-1 and TRBJ1-4; 7 bases line up with TRBD1. The CDR3 is made up of 15 amino acids. Germline values: CDR1 SGHRS, CDR2 YFSETQ. The ends lost 4 bases at V and 8 bases at J; junction bases unmatched: 11.

V is TRBV9 and J is TRBJ1-4; 8 nucleotides align to TRBD1. The V and J ends lost 2 bases and 2 bases, in that order; junction bases with no gene match: 2. Per germline, CDR1 SGDLS and CDR2 YYNGEE. This CDR3 is 15 amino acids long. CDR3 amino acids: CASSVRQGTNEKLFF. Written as DNA, the CDR3 is TGTGCCAGCAGCGTGAGACAGGGGACTAATGAAAAACTGTTTTTT.

The rearrangement uses TRBV19 and TRBJ1-1, with TRBD1 matching over 7 bases. The J segment lost 1 base and the V segment lost 1 base, leaving 6 bases of the junction unmatched. The CDR3 has 16 amino acids. Germline V lookup: CDR1 LNHDA, CDR2 SQIVND (reference sequence). The CDR3 coding sequence is TGTGCCAGTAGTATAGGGGGCAGGGGGAGGAACACTGAAGCTTTCTTT. This sequence encodes CASSIGGRGRNTEAFF.

The rearrangement joins TRBV9 to TRBJ2-3; 9 positions agree with TRBD2. After removal of 0 bases from V and 0 bases from J, the junction contained 2 bases not matched to a gene. The germline V gene encodes CDR1 SGDLS and CDR2 YYNGEE. The CDR3 loop spans 16 amino acids. CDR3 sequence reads: CASSVGAGGSTDTQYF. The CDR3 region has the DNA TGTGCCAGCAGCGTAGGAGCGGGGGGCAGCACAGATACGCAGTATTTT. Looking up the rest from reference TRBV9 and TRBJ2-3 gives the full variable domain: DSGVTQTPKHLITATGQRVTLRCSPRSGDLSVYWYQQSLDQGLQFLIQYYNGEERAKGNILERFSAQQFPDLHSELNLSSLELGDSALYFCASSVGAGGSTDTQYFGPGTRLTVL.

The chain joins TRBV6-5 to TRBJ1-4; no clear D gene. CDR1 and CDR2 (germline): MNHEY, SVGAGI. CDR3 length: 12 amino acids. V dropped 6 bases and J dropped 10 bases, with 12 bases sitting between them. The CDR3, as DNA: TGTGCCAGCAGACAAACAGCGGGAAAACTGTTTTTT. Its protein is CASRQTAGKLFF.

The chain recombines TRBV4-1 with TRBJ1-1, with D possibly matching TRBD1 (5 bases). Trimming left V 0 bases short and J 8 bases short, with 10 bases between. CDR3 length equals 13 residues. Germline CDR1 and CDR2: MGHRA and YSYEKL. The CDR3 reads CASSQDRGSEAFF. The CDR3, as DNA: TGCGCCAGCAGCCAAGATCGGGGGTCGGAAGCTTTCTTT.

V is TRBV30 and J is TRBJ2-4; the match to TRBD1 covers 9 bases. The V gene's germline CDR1 is GTSNPN and CDR2 SVGIG (reference sequence). The length of the CDR3 is 15 residues. The ends lost 3 bases at V and 0 bases at J; junction bases unmatched: 3. CDR3 nucleotide sequence: TGTGCCTGGAGCCGACAGGGGGGAGCCAAAAACATTCAGTACTTC. The encoded protein is CAWSRQGGAKNIQYF.

J is TRBJ2-4 and V is TRBV5-1, with D unresolved. V lost 0 bases and J 0 bases, leaving 7 bases between the germline ends. The CDR3 consists of 15 residues. Germline CDR1 reads SGHRS; CDR2 reads YFSETQ. The CDR3 reads CASSLAGLAKNIQYF. DNA of the CDR3: TGCGCCAGCAGCTTGGCGGGTCTAGCCAAAAACATTCAGTACTTC.

The chain joins TRBV19 to TRBJ2-5; possibly TRBD2 for D (6 bases). V was shortened by 8 bases and J by 2 bases, with 12 bases between the two germline ends. Germline-derived CDR1 and CDR2 are LNHDA and SQIVND (reference sequence). This CDR3 contains 13 residues. Here the CDR3 reads CASGAGAQETQYF. CDR3 sequence (DNA): TGTGCCAGTGGAGCGGGTGCTCAAGAGACCCAGTACTTC.

The chain combines TRBV29-1 with TRBJ2-1; TRBD2 matches 12 bases. Germline CDR1 SQVTM, CDR2 ANQGSEA. The CDR3 spans 13 residues. J gave up 9 bases and V 5 bases, and 5 bases lay outside the gene matches. CDR3 region: CSVRLAGEAEQFF. The DNA for the CDR3 is TGCAGCGTTAGACTAGCGGGAGAAGCTGAGCAGTTCTTC.

The CDR3 coding sequence is TGTGCCAGCAGTCACCTCAGGGAGATGGCCGGGGAGCTGTTTTTT. It specifies CASSHLREMAGELFF. The rearrangement uses TRBV28 and TRBJ2-2; D might be TRBD1 or TRBD2, each matching 5 bases. The CDR3 totals 15 residues. Germline V gene data show CDR1 as MDHEN and CDR2 as SYDVKM. V lost 5 bases to trimming and J lost 6 bases, with 16 bases between them.

The chain uses TRBV4-3 and TRBJ1-1; 7 positions agree with TRBD1. The V gene's germline CDR1 is LGHNA and CDR2 YSLEER. The CDR3 is made up of 15 amino acids. V was clipped by 2 bases and J by 0 bases; unmatched bases: 3. The CDR3: CASSQSGQVNTEAFF. The CDR3 region has the DNA TGCGCCAGCAGCCAAAGCGGACAGGTGAACACTGAAGCTTTCTTT.

The V gene is TRBV10-3, the J gene TRBJ2-2; D tentatively fits TRBD1 or TRBD2 (6 bases each). The CDR3 is 16 residues long. The germline V gene has CDR1 ENHRY and CDR2 SYGVKD. The V end lost 4 bases, the J end lost 2 bases, and 14 bases lay between the germline ends. The CDR3 DNA sequence: TGTGCCATCAGTGTGGTGGGGGGCCTTAACACCGGGGAGCTGTTTTTT. Encoded protein: CAISVVGGLNTGELFF.

This clone was found a few times. V usage is TRBV18 and J usage is TRBJ1-1; TRBD1 agrees at 7 bases. V shed 3 bases, J shed 3 bases, and the junction held 7 bases outside the gene matches. The CDR3 runs 15 residues. The germline V gene encodes CDR1 KGHSH and CDR2 LQKENI. CDR3 protein: CASSPPGQTDTEAFF. The CDR3 DNA reads TGTGCCAGCTCACCCCCGGGACAGACGGACACTGAAGCTTTCTTT.

The V call is TRBV10-2, the J call TRBJ1-5; weak D call: TRBD1 (5 bases). The V and J ends lost 8 bases and 4 bases respectively, with 12 bases between them. Germline lookup yields CDR1 WSHSY and CDR2 SAAADI. The CDR3 runs 13 residues. CDR3 in DNA: TGCGCCAGCCAGGGCAGGGCAAATCAGCCCCAGCATTTT. Its translation: CASQGRANQPQHF.

This chain joins TRBV2 and TRBJ1-2, with D unresolved. The CDR3 is 12 residues long. Trimming took off 8 bases at V and 3 bases at J, with 10 bases between the two ends. Germline lookup yields CDR1 SNHLY and CDR2 FYNNEI. CDR3 residues: CASPTGDYGYTF. Here the CDR3 DNA reads TGTGCCAGCCCGACGGGTGACTATGGCTACACCTTC.

The V call is TRBV9, the J call TRBJ2-1; 9 positions agree with TRBD2. The length of the CDR3 is 17 residues. Germline V gene sequence: CDR1 SGDLS, CDR2 YYNGEE. J lost 6 bases, V lost 0 bases, and 10 bases had no gene match. This CDR3 reads CASSVGGRATSVNEQFF. CDR3 DNA sequence: TGTGCCAGCAGCGTAGGCGGGAGGGCTACTAGCGTCAATGAGCAGTTCTTC.